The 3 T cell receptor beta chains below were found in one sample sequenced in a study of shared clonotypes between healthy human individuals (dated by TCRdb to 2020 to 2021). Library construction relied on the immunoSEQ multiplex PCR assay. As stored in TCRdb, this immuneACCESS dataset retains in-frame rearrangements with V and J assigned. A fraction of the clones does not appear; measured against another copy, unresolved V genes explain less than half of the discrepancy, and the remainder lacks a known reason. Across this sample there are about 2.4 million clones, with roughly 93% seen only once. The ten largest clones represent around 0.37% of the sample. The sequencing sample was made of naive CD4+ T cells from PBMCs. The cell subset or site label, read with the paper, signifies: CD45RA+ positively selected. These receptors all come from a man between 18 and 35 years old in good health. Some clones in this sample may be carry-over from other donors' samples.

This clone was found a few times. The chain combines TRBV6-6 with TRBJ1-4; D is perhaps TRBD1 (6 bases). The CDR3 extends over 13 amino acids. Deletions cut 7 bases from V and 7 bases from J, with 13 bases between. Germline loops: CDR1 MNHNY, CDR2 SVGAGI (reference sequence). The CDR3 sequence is CASNDRPAEKLFF. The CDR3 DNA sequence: TGTGCCAGCAACGACAGGCCTGCTGAAAAACTGTTTTTT.

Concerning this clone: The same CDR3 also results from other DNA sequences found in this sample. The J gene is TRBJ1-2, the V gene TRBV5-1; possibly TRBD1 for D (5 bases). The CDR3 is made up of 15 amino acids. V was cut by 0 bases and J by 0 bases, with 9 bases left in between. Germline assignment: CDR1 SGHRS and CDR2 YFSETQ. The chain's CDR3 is CASSLDTGANYGYTF. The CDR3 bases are TGCGCCAGCAGCTTGGATACAGGAGCTAACTATGGCTACACCTTC.

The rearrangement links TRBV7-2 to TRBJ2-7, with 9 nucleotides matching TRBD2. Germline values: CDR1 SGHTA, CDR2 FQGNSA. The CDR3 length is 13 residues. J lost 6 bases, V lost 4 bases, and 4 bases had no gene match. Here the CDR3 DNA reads TGTGCCAGCAGCTCTAGACTAGCGGCCGAGCAGTACTTC. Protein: CASSSRLAAEQYF.